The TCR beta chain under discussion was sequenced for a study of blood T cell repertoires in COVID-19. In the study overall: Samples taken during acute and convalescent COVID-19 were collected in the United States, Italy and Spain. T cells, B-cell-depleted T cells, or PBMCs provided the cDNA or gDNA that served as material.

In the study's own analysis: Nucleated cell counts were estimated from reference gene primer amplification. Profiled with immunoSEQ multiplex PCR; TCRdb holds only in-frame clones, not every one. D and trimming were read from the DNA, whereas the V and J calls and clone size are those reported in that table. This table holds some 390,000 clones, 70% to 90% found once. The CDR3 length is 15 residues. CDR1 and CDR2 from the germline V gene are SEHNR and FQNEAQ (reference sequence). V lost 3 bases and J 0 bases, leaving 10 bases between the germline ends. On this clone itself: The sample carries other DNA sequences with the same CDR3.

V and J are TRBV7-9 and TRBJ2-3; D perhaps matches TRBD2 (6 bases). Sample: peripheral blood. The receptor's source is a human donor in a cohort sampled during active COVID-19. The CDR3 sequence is CASSLAGPSTDTQYF. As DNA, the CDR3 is TGTGCCAGCAGCTTGGCGGGACCCAGCACAGATACGCAGTATTTT.